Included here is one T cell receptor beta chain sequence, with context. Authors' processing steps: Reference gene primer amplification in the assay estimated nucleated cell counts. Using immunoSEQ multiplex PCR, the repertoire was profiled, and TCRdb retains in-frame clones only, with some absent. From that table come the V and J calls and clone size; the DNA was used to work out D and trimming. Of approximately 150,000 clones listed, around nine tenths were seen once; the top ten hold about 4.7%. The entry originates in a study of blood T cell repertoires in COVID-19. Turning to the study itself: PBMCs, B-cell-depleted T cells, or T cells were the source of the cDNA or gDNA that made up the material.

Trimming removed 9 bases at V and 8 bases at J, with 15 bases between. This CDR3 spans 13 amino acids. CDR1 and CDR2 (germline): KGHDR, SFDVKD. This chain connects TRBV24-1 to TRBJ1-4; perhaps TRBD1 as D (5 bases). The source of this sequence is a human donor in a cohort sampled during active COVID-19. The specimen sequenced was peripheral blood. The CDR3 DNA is TGTGCCACCGGGAGCCGGGGGGACGAAAAACTGTTTTTT. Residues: CATGSRGDEKLFF.